This T cell receptor beta chain is from a study of blood T cell repertoires in COVID-19 (dated by TCRdb to 2020 to 2021). Background for the entire study: Samples from collaborators originated in the United States, Italy and Spain and spanned both the acute and convalescent phases of COVID-19. Samples came from the ongoing ImmuneRACE study (first 160 participants) plus 1,254 subjects from 6 global collaborators. The repertoires were made available in a free public database intended to serve as a resource for research on the immune response to SARS-CoV-2. Subjects who had been exposed to COVID-19, were actively infected with it, or had recovered from it provided the deeply sampled blood TCRbeta repertoires that made up the dataset. The sample metadata nearly always contained a de-identified subject ID, COVID-19 status, age in years and sex. Where HLA class I and class II types were available, the types were taken from metadata supplied by the sample provider, not from assay-based typing. The prospective study material was composed of cDNA or gDNA derived from T cells, B-cell-depleted T cells, or PBMCs. What the work shows at the level of the full study, not this receptor alone: Clinical and demographic metadata were provided uncurated, with the amount varying by source and participant.

The collaborating institutions used their own protocols to collect whole blood in K2EDTA tubes. For TCRbeta analysis, collaborators shipped samples in one of three forms: frozen whole blood, isolated PBMCs, or DNA extracted from either of those sample types. With regard to this clone: What antigen it recognizes has not been identified. There are no base qualities to consult, and no much larger clone falls within one base.

TCRbeta CDR3 regions were amplified from genomic DNA by means of the immunoSEQ Assay, a bias-controlled multiplex PCR. Concerning the study's data processing: Within the assay, amplification of reference gene primers was used to estimate how many nucleated cells each sample contained. Sequence reads were collapsed and filtered to measure the absolute abundance of every unique TCRbeta CDR3 rearrangement. For each sample, productive Simpson clonality was calculated as the square root of Simpson's diversity index across productive rearrangements. As stored in TCRdb, this immuneACCESS dataset retains in-frame rearrangements with V and J assigned. A fraction of the clones does not appear; measured against another copy, unresolved V genes explain less than half of the discrepancy, and the remainder lacks a known reason. V and J calls and clone size are as listed in that table; D and trimming were resolved from the DNA. This sample has a few hundred thousand clones in its table, and approximately 82% of those were observed once. Clones ranked in the top ten supply roughly 3% of the sample.

The CDR3 covers 15 residues, taking in both the cysteine and the phenylalanine. The entry retains the CDR3 DNA only, 45 bases that are in frame from base 1. Cut back by 7 bases and 1 base, the V and J ends lie 16 bases apart. The germline V gene yields SNHLY for CDR1 and FYNNEI for CDR2. The sequenced sample was peripheral blood. This receptor chain uses TRBV2 and TRBJ2-5, with a weak D call of TRBD2 (6 bases match). This receptor was identified in a woman under 30 with acute or convalescent COVID-19. The CDR3 region has the sequence CASTGDSGGQETQYF. DNA sequence: TGTGCCAGCACCGGGGACTCCGGGGGCCAAGAGACCCAGTACTTC.